The 19 T cell receptor beta chains reported below all come from one sample, sequenced in a study of shared clonotypes between healthy human individuals. Terminally differentiated effector memory CD45RA+ cells were excluded by CCR7 positive selection of CD45RO-negative cells. Using immunoSEQ multiplex PCR, the repertoire was profiled, and TCRdb retains in-frame clones only, with some absent. The table shows about 2,200,000 clones, with 85% to 95% occurring only once. Sequencing was done on a sample of naive CD8+ T cells from PBMCs. All receptors derive from a man younger than 35 in good health. Some clones in this sample may be carry-over from other donors' samples.

The rearrangement links TRBV9 to TRBJ1-1, with D unresolved. V gave up 0 bases and J gave up 4 bases, with 7 bases separating them. This CDR3 is built from 13 residues. Germline values: CDR1 SGDLS, CDR2 YYNGEE. CDR3 region: CASSVGLLTEAFF. The CDR3 DNA sequence: TGTGCCAGCAGCGTAGGGCTACTCACTGAAGCTTTCTTT.

The chain is built from TRBV6-5 and TRBJ1-2, with D perhaps matching TRBD1 (6 bases). This CDR3 comprises 13 residues. Germline V lookup: CDR1 MNHEY, CDR2 SVGAGI. V lost 11 bases, J lost 4 bases, and 17 bases lay in between. DNA of the CDR3: TGTGCCGTAGGACAGCCGGTCGGCTATGGCTACACCTTC. Translation: CAVGQPVGYGYTF.

About this clone itself: Other DNA sequences within the sample encode an identical CDR3. The chain is built from TRBV27 and TRBJ2-2; no reliable D call. V gave up 7 bases and J gave up 4 bases, with 4 bases separating them. CDR1 is MNHEY and CDR2 is SMNVEV in the germline V gene (reference sequence). CDR3 length: 11 residues. CDR3 nucleotide sequence: TGTGCCAGCACTGGCACCGGGGAGCTGTTTTTT. This sequence encodes CASTGTGELFF.

The rearrangement links TRBV2 to TRBJ2-7; the match to TRBD2 covers 7 bases. The CDR3 runs to 15 residues. Germline V lookup: CDR1 SNHLY, CDR2 FYNNEI. The V segment lost 4 bases and the J segment 3 bases; nucleotides outside the gene matches: 9. CDR3 in DNA: TGTGCCAGCAGTGTCCGGACTAGTGGGAGCTACGAGCAGTACTTC. Protein sequence: CASSVRTSGSYEQYF.

The chain's CDR3 is CSVDDILPEAFF. The CDR3 coding sequence is TGCAGCGTTGATGACATTTTACCTGAAGCTTTCTTT. The V gene is TRBV29-1, the J gene TRBJ1-1; no firm D call. From germline, CDR1 is SQVTM and CDR2 ANQGSEA. This CDR3 spans 12 amino acids. The V and J ends lost 3 bases and 6 bases respectively, with 11 bases between them.

Comments on this clone: Distinct nucleotide sequences in the sample also encode this CDR3. This chain joins TRBV27 and TRBJ2-1, with D unresolved. This CDR3 spans 15 amino acids. Trimming removed 4 bases at V and 0 bases at J, with 10 bases between. Germline CDR1 reads MNHEY; CDR2 reads SMNVEV (reference sequence). The CDR3 coding sequence is TGTGCCAGCAGTTACGACTCGAGCTCCTACAATGAGCAGTTCTTC. Encoded protein: CASSYDSSSYNEQFF.

The V call is TRBV29-1, the J call TRBJ2-3; 14 nucleotides match TRBD2. The CDR3 is 16 amino acids. Per germline, CDR1 SQVTM and CDR2 ANQGSEA. V shed 4 bases and J 4 bases; nucleotides not matched to a gene: 7. The CDR3 region is CSVVGLAGDLSDTQYF. CDR3 nucleotide sequence: TGCAGCGTTGTGGGACTAGCGGGAGACTTGTCAGATACGCAGTATTTT.

V gene TRBV19 combines with J gene TRBJ1-5; D is uncertain. V was pared by 3 bases and J by 2 bases, with 11 bases between. Germline V gene lookup returns CDR1 LNHDA and CDR2 SQIVND (reference sequence). The CDR3 is made up of 15 amino acids. This CDR3 reads CASSMDPVGNQPQHF. The CDR3 bases are TGTGCCAGTAGTATGGACCCTGTGGGCAATCAGCCCCAGCATTTT.

Notes on this clone: The sample carries other DNA sequences with the same CDR3. The V call is TRBV11-2, the J call TRBJ2-7, with D possibly called TRBD1 or TRBD2 (5 bases each). Per the germline V gene, CDR1 is SGHAT and CDR2 is FQNNGV. The ends were cut back, 3 bases at V and 1 base at J, with 7 bases in the middle. This CDR3 spans 13 amino acids. The CDR3 DNA reads as TGTGCCAGCAGCTTTGGGGGTTCCTACGAGCAGTACTTC. This gives the protein CASSFGGSYEQYF.

The V call is TRBV7-9, the J call TRBJ2-2, with a possible D match to TRBD2 (6 bases). This CDR3 comprises 13 residues. Germline V lookup: CDR1 SEHNR, CDR2 FQNEAQ (reference sequence). The V gene lost 0 bases and the J gene lost 7 bases, with 6 bases spanning the gap. Here the CDR3 DNA reads TGTGCCAGCAGCTTAGCCGGGGGCGGGGAGCTGTTTTTT. Translation gives CASSLAGGGELFF.

This clone was detected only once. The chain employs TRBV15 and TRBJ2-7; D possibly corresponds to TRBD1 (6 bases). From germline, CDR1 is LNHNV and CDR2 YYDKDF (reference sequence). V shed 4 bases and J shed 5 bases, with 15 bases lying between them. The CDR3 covers 14 residues. The CDR3 bases are TGTGCCACCAGCACCCAACAGGGTGCGGACGAGCAGTACTTC. Translation gives CATSTQQGADEQYF.

The chain joins TRBV2 to TRBJ2-7; no reliable D call. Looked up from germline, CDR1 is SNHLY and CDR2 is FYNNEI. This CDR3 is built from 13 residues. Trimming left V 10 bases short and J 3 bases short, with 16 bases between. The CDR3 bases are TGTGCCAATGGACGTAGCCCGGACTACGAGCAGTACTTC. As protein: CANGRSPDYEQYF.

This chain links TRBV19 with TRBJ1-5; 9 bases are shared with TRBD1. CDR1 is LNHDA and CDR2 is SQIVND in the germline V gene (reference sequence). This CDR3 spans 15 amino acids. V was clipped by 1 base and J by 6 bases; unmatched bases: 4. The DNA for the CDR3 is TGTGCCAGTAGTATAGGGACAGGGGTGGTTCAGCCCCAGCATTTT. This sequence encodes CASSIGTGVVQPQHF.

V gene TRBV6-1 combines with J gene TRBJ1-3, with 8 bases aligning to TRBD1. The junction had 1 base not matched to a gene; V was cut back by 4 bases and J by 2 bases. Germline V gives CDR1 MNHNS, CDR2 SASEGT. The CDR3 sequence is 14 residues long. CDR3 sequence: CASSGTGTGNTIYF. DNA for the CDR3: TGTGCCAGCAGTGGGACAGGGACTGGAAACACCATATATTTT.

The genes are TRBV27 and TRBJ1-2; D may be TRBD1 (5 bases). The CDR3 runs to 15 residues. The germline V gene has CDR1 MNHEY and CDR2 SMNVEV (reference sequence). Trimming left V 5 bases short and J 5 bases short, with 18 bases between. This chain's CDR3 is CASSPRDLTSYGYTF. In DNA, the CDR3 is TGTGCCAGCAGTCCCCGGGACTTGACCTCTTATGGCTACACCTTC.

This rearrangement joins TRBV30 to TRBJ2-7; TRBD2 matches 8 bases. CDR3 length: 14 residues. From germline, CDR1 is GTSNPN and CDR2 SVGIG (reference sequence). V was pared by 5 bases and J by 6 bases, with 12 bases of the junction left unmatched. For the CDR3, the DNA is TGTGCCTGGGATTCCGGGACTAGATCCCTCGAGCAGTACTTC. Translation: CAWDSGTRSLEQYF.

The V call is TRBV28, the J call TRBJ2-5, with D perhaps TRBD1 (6 bases). Trimming stripped 6 bases from V and 5 bases from J, with 16 bases between. The germline gives CDR1 MDHEN, CDR2 SYDVKM. CDR3 length: 14 amino acids. The CDR3 DNA is TGTGCCAGCAGCCCGTACAGGGTTGGCGAGACCCAGTACTTC. Protein: CASSPYRVGETQYF.

The chain employs TRBV25-1 and TRBJ1-4; D is unresolved. Trimming left V 5 bases short and J 7 bases short, with 11 bases between. Germline CDR1 MGHDK, CDR2 SYGVNS. The CDR3 runs 13 residues. CDR3 loop: CASSFSAREKLFF. The CDR3, as DNA: TGTGCCAGCAGTTTTTCCGCCCGTGAAAAACTGTTTTTT.

V is TRBV25-1 and J is TRBJ1-6; unclear D gene. The V end was cut by 4 bases, the J end by 7 bases, with 5 bases between. This CDR3 is built from 12 residues. Germline V gene sequence: CDR1 MGHDK, CDR2 SYGVNS. As DNA, the CDR3 is TGTGCCAGCAGTGTGGGGAATTCACCCCTCCACTTT. Encoded protein: CASSVGNSPLHF.